This TCR beta chain is drawn from a study of T cell changes during pregnancy in multiple sclerosis. Note on this clone: The junction shows a germline mismatch at one end, possibly a read error.

Produced via immunoSEQ multiplex PCR; TCRdb's table is partial and in-frame only. The sample contains some 31,000 clones, more than 80% of which appear only once. Sequences were derived from CD8+ T cells from peripheral blood mononuclear cells, sampled before pregnancy. This TCR was recovered from a female donor with multiple sclerosis, enrolled in a pregnancy study.

The CDR3 spells CASSLQETGELLF. CDR3 bases: TGTGCCAGCAGTTTACAGGAGACCGGGGAGCTGCTTTTT. V gene TRBV27 combines with J gene TRBJ2-2; a possible D gene is TRBD2 (5 bases). The germline V gene encodes CDR1 MNHEY and CDR2 SMNVEV (reference sequence). CDR3 length equals 13 residues.